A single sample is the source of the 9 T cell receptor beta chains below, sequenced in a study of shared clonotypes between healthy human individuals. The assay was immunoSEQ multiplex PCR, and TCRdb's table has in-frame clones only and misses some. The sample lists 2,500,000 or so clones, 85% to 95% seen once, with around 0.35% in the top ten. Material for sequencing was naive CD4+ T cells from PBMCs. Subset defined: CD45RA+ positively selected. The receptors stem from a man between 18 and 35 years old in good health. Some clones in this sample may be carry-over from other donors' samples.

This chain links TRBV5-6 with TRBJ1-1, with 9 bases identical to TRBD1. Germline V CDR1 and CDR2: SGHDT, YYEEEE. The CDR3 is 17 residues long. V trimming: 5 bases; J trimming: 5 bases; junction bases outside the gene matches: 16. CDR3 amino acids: CASRPIGTGSDLTEAFF. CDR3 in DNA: TGTGCCAGCAGGCCGATCGGGACAGGGTCGGACTTGACTGAAGCTTTCTTT.

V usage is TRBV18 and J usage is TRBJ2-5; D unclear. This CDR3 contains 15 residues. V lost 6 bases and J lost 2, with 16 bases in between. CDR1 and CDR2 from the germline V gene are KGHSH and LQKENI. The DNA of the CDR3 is TGTGCCAGCTCCCCTCGACAAGGGTCGCAAGAGACCCAGTACTTC. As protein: CASSPRQGSQETQYF.

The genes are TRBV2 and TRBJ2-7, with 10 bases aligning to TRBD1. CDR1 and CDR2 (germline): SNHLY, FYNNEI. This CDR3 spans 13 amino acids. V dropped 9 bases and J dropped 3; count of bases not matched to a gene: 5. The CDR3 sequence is CASLGQGHYEQYF. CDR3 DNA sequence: TGTGCCAGTTTGGGACAGGGGCACTACGAGCAGTACTTC.

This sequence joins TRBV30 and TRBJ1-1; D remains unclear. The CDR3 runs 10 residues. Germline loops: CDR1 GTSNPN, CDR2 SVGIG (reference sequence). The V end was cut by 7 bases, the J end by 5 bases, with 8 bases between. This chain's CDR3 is CAFSETEAFF. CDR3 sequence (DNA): TGTGCCTTTTCCGAGACTGAAGCTTTCTTT.

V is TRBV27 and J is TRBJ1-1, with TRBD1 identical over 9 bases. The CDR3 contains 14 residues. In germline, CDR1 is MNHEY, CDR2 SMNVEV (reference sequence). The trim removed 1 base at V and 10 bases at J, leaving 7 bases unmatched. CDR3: CASSLLLGTGRAFF. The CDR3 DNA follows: TGTGCCAGCAGTTTATTGTTGGGGACAGGGCGAGCTTTCTTT.

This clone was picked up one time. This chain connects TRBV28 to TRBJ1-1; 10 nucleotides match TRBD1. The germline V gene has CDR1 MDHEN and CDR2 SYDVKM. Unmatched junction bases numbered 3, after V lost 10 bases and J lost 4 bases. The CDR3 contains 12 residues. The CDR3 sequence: CATDRGSTEAFF. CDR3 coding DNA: TGTGCCACGGACAGGGGGAGCACTGAAGCTTTCTTT.

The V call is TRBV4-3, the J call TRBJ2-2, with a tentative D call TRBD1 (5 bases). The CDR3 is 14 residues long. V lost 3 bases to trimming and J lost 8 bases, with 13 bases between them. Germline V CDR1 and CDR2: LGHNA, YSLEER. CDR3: CASSHREGAGELFF. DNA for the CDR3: TGCGCCAGCAGCCATCGAGAAGGGGCTGGGGAGCTGTTTTTT.

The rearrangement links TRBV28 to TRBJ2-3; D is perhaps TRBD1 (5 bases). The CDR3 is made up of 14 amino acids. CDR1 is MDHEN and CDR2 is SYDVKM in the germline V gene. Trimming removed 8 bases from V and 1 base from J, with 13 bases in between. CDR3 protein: CASGREFGTDTQYF. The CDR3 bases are TGTGCCAGCGGCAGGGAATTTGGCACAGATACGCAGTATTTT.

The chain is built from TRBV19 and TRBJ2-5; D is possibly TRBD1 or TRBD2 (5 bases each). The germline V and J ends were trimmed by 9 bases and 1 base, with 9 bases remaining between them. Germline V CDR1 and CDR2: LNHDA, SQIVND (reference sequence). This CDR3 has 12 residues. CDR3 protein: CASGDPQETQYF. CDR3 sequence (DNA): TGTGCCAGCGGGGACCCCCAAGAGACCCAGTACTTC.